This TCR beta chain was sequenced for a study of blood T cells in healthy people across ages. CDR1 is SNHLY and CDR2 is FYNNEI in the germline V gene. The CDR3 loop spans 16 amino acids. The V and J ends lost 6 bases and 0 bases, in that order; junction bases with no gene match: 6. Researchers collected 9 to 10 milliliters of peripheral blood from every single donor. For the second PCR, which ran for roughly 7 to 11 cycles, a sample-barcoded 5' primer and a J-beta primer mix were used. TCRdb fed the 5' RACE reads into MiXCR, producing one record per CDR3 protein. This table has 1.5 million to 2 million distinct CDR3 sequences, about 30% appearing once. Points from the study as a whole: Shifts in expanded clonotypes may have been confounded by donor CMV status, which was unknown.

This clonotype was found many times. As yet, its antigen is unknown. The origin of this receptor is a woman aged 30 to 39 in good health. The genes are TRBV2 and TRBJ2-5; 11 bases fit TRBD2. The sequencing input was blood. In DNA form, the CDR3 reads TGTGCCAGCAGAGCTGCTAGCGGGGGGTACCAAGAGACCCAGTACTTC. Translated, it gives CASRAASGGYQETQYF.